Each of the 20 T cell receptor beta chains below was sequenced from the same sample in a study of blood T cell repertoires in COVID-19. The data were produced by immunoSEQ multiplex PCR, yet TCRdb's version contains in-frame clones alone and is incomplete. The sample lists around 250,000 clones, roughly four fifths occurring once. Sequences were obtained from peripheral blood. These receptors all come from a woman between 18 and 30 years old with acute or convalescent COVID-19.

V is TRBV7-9 and J is TRBJ1-1; 7 bases map to TRBD1. The CDR3 contains 12 residues. V shed 8 bases and J 8 bases; nucleotides not matched to a gene: 8. Germline assignment: CDR1 SEHNR and CDR2 FQNEAQ (reference sequence). The CDR3 loop reads CASGLLDREAFF. Written as DNA, the CDR3 is TGTGCCAGCGGTCTCCTGGACAGGGAAGCTTTCTTT.

This sequence joins TRBV7-2 and TRBJ2-7; 9 bases match TRBD1. The germline V gene has CDR1 SGHTA and CDR2 FQGNSA. The CDR3 extends over 14 amino acids. Germline trimming cut 3 bases from V and 3 bases from J; bases unmatched to any gene: 3. The CDR3 region has the DNA TGTGCCAGCAGCTTTACAGGGGGCGTCTACGAGCAGTACTTC. It encodes CASSFTGGVYEQYF.

This clone was seen more than once but under ten times. This sequence joins TRBV24-1 and TRBJ2-2, with 9 bases lining up with TRBD2. The CDR3 has 15 residues. The J segment lost 7 bases and the V segment lost 4 bases, leaving 6 bases of the junction unmatched. CDR1 and CDR2 from the germline V gene are KGHDR and SFDVKD. In DNA, the CDR3 is TGTGCCACCAGTGAGCCTAGCGGGAAGGGCGGGGAGCTGTTTTTT. It translates to CATSEPSGKGGELFF.

The V and J genes are TRBV18 and TRBJ2-5; 7 nucleotides line up with TRBD1. Germline-derived CDR1 and CDR2 are KGHSH and LQKENI. Trimming removed 3 bases from V and 2 bases from J; junction bases left unmatched: 9. The length of the CDR3 is 16 residues. CDR3 sequence reads: CASSPQRRQGQETQYF. The CDR3 nucleotides read TGTGCCAGCTCACCGCAACGGCGACAGGGACAAGAGACCCAGTACTTC.

The rearrangement links TRBV3-1 (or the pseudogene TRBV3-2) to TRBJ1-4; D remains ambiguous. This CDR3 region has 13 residues. From germline, CDR1 is LGHDT and CDR2 YNNKEL (reference sequence). The V and J ends lost 4 bases and 9 bases respectively, with 12 bases between them. The DNA for the CDR3 is TGTGCCAGCAGCCCGATTACATTAAAAAAACTGTTTTTT. Residues: CASSPITLKKLFF.

This sequence joins TRBV19 and TRBJ2-7; 10 bases fit TRBD2. Trimming took 3 bases from V and 4 from J; bases not matched to a gene: 27. There are 22 residues in the CDR3. Germline assignment: CDR1 LNHDA and CDR2 SQIVND (reference sequence). In DNA, the CDR3 is TGTGCCAGTAGTATTTCCCCCCTCCAGGTGGTTAGCGGGAGGCCGCAACCTTACGAGCAGTACTTC. It yields the protein CASSISPLQVVSGRPQPYEQYF.

V usage is TRBV9 and J usage is TRBJ1-6, with 7 bases identical to TRBD1. Germline trimming cut 3 bases from V and 3 bases from J; bases unmatched to any gene: 6. The CDR3 is 16 amino acids. In germline, CDR1 is SGDLS, CDR2 YYNGEE. CDR3 sequence: CASSEGQLYYNSPLHF. CDR3 bases: TGTGCCAGCAGCGAGGGACAGCTATACTATAATTCACCCCTCCACTTT. The variable domain in full, completed from reference TRBV9 and TRBJ1-6, reads DSGVTQTPKHLITATGQRVTLRCSPRSGDLSVYWYQQSLDQGLQFLIQYYNGEERAKGNILERFSAQQFPDLHSELNLSSLELGDSALYFCASSEGQLYYNSPLHFGNGTRLTVT.

In its sample, this clone was seen once. The CDR3 sequence: CASSLGQENYGYTF. CDR3 nucleotides: TGTGCCAGCAGCTTAGGACAGGAGAACTATGGCTACACCTTC. The rearrangement uses TRBV11-2 and TRBJ1-2; maybe TRBD1 (6 bases). The V gene lost 1 base and the J gene lost 2 bases, with 8 bases spanning the gap. Germline V gene sequence: CDR1 SGHAT, CDR2 FQNNGV. The CDR3 runs 14 residues. The full variable domain, completed using reference TRBV11-2 and TRBJ1-2, is EAGVAQSPRYKIIEKRQSVAFWCNPISGHATLYWYQQILGQGPKLLIQFQNNGVVDDSQLPKDRFSAERLKGVDSTLKIQPAKLEDSAVYLCASSLGQENYGYTFGSGTRLTVV.

The chain couples TRBV10-3 to TRBJ1-2, with TRBD1 matching over 8 bases. The CDR3 spans 13 residues. The germline V gene has CDR1 ENHRY and CDR2 SYGVKD. V shed 3 bases and J 3 bases; nucleotides not matched to a gene: 0. Here the CDR3 reads CAISDRGHYGYTF. CDR3 DNA: TGTGCCATCAGTGACAGGGGGCACTATGGCTACACCTTC.

This chain joins TRBV18 and TRBJ2-7, with D possibly TRBD1 on 5 matching bases. Trimming took 3 bases from V and 4 from J, leaving 13 bases between them. The length of the CDR3 is 14 residues. From germline, CDR1 is KGHSH and CDR2 LQKENI. The CDR3 bases are TGTGCCAGCTCACCCTCCTTGGACAAATACGAGCAGTACTTC. This translates into CASSPSLDKYEQYF.

The CDR3 is CASSRPFVDSKGGYGYTF. CDR3 sequence (DNA): TGTGCCAGCAGCCGTCCCTTTGTGGACAGCAAGGGTGGATATGGCTACACCTTC. V usage is TRBV3-1 (or the pseudogene TRBV3-2) and J usage is TRBJ1-2, with D possibly being TRBD1 (6 bases). V was cut by 4 bases and J by 5 bases, with 26 bases left in between. The V gene's germline CDR1 is LGHDT and CDR2 YNNKEL (reference sequence). The CDR3 is 18 amino acids.

The CDR3 DNA reads TGCAGTGCTAGTGAGTGGCGGGAGGTCTACGAGCAGTACTTC. Translated: CSASEWREVYEQYF. The chain has TRBV20-1 and TRBJ2-7, with 8 bases fitting TRBD2. V shed 3 bases and J 3 bases; nucleotides not matched to a gene: 7. The CDR3 spans 14 residues. CDR1 and CDR2 from the germline V gene are DFQATT and SNEGSKA (reference sequence).

The rearrangement joins TRBV27 to TRBJ1-1, with a possible D match to TRBD1 (6 bases). V lost 10 bases and J 2 bases, leaving 20 bases between the germline ends. Germline lookup yields CDR1 MNHEY and CDR2 SMNVEV (reference sequence). The CDR3 consists of 15 residues. CDR3 amino acids: CATRPGGGRNTEAFF. CDR3 nucleotides: TGTGCCACCCGCCCTGGGGGCGGGAGAAACACTGAAGCTTTCTTT.

The chain joins TRBV27 to TRBJ1-1, with a weak D call TRBD1 (6 bases). The CDR3 loop spans 15 amino acids. Trimming removed 2 bases from V and 5 bases from J, with 15 bases in between. Germline V CDR1 and CDR2: MNHEY, SMNVEV (reference sequence). DNA of the CDR3: TGTGCCAGCAGTTTACGGGGGGCCGGAGGGACTGAAGCTTTCTTT. Protein: CASSLRGAGGTEAFF.

A single count supports this clone. This rearrangement joins TRBV28 to TRBJ1-1, with 8 nucleotides matching TRBD1. The CDR3 contains 14 residues. CDR1 is MDHEN, CDR2 SYDVKM, per germline. Germline trimming cut 6 bases from V and 1 base from J; bases unmatched to any gene: 4. The CDR3 region is CASRIGTGNTEAFF. The CDR3 DNA is TGTGCCAGCAGAATAGGGACAGGGAACACTGAAGCTTTCTTT.

The chain employs TRBV5-8 and TRBJ2-7, with TRBD1 as a possible D gene (6 bases). V was shortened by 4 bases and J by 2 bases, with 13 bases between the two germline ends. CDR1 is SGHTS, CDR2 YDEGEE, per germline. CDR3 length: 14 amino acids. The CDR3 region is CASSIGQKPYEQYF. The CDR3 DNA is TGTGCCAGCAGCATTGGACAGAAACCCTACGAGCAGTACTTC.

This clone occurred a few times. The rearrangement uses TRBV7-2 and TRBJ2-7; the match to TRBD2 covers 11 bases. V lost 3 bases and J lost 7; bases outside the gene matches: 8. Germline loops: CDR1 SGHTA, CDR2 FQGNSA. This CDR3 is 15 amino acids long. CDR3 region: CASSFQLAGVGEQYF. For the CDR3, the DNA is TGTGCCAGCAGCTTCCAACTAGCGGGAGTGGGGGAGCAGTACTTC. Based on the CDR3 plus reference TRBV7-2 and TRBJ2-7, the full variable domain is GAGVSQSPSNKVTEKGKDVELRCDPISGHTALYWYRQSLGQGLEFLIYFQGNSAPDKSGLPSDRFSAERTGGSVSTLTIQRTQQEDSAVYLCASSFQLAGVGEQYFGPGTRLTVT.

V usage is TRBV2 and J usage is TRBJ1-1; D possibly corresponds to TRBD1 (5 bases). The CDR3 runs 13 residues. Germline CDR1 reads SNHLY; CDR2 reads FYNNEI. V gave up 4 bases and J gave up 0 bases, with 6 bases separating them. This CDR3 is CASSAGLNTEAFF. In nucleotides, the CDR3 is TGTGCCAGCAGTGCAGGGTTGAACACTGAAGCTTTCTTT.

The chain combines TRBV18 with TRBJ2-3, with D possibly matching TRBD1 (6 bases). Germline CDR1 is KGHSH and CDR2 is LQKENI. The length of the CDR3 is 15 residues. V dropped 4 bases and J dropped 4 bases, with 15 bases sitting between them. CDR3 DNA: TGTGCCAGCTCACGGGACACCCTACGGGCAGATACGCAGTATTTT. Residues: CASSRDTLRADTQYF.

The chain uses TRBV11-2 and TRBJ2-4, with TRBD1 matching over 7 bases. The CDR3 loop spans 16 amino acids. CDR1 is SGHAT and CDR2 is FQNNGV in the germline V gene. Unmatched junction bases numbered 9, after V lost 1 base and J lost 6 bases. The CDR3 nucleotides are TGTGCCAGCAGCTTAGTCACAGGGGTTCTCCTAAACATTCAGTACTTC. Encoded protein: CASSLVTGVLLNIQYF. Variable domain in full (rest from reference TRBV11-2 and TRBJ2-4): EAGVAQSPRYKIIEKRQSVAFWCNPISGHATLYWYQQILGQGPKLLIQFQNNGVVDDSQLPKDRFSAERLKGVDSTLKIQPAKLEDSAVYLCASSLVTGVLLNIQYFGAGTRLSVL.